Sequencing of this TCR beta chain was carried out in a study of control samples from healthy donors and cancer patients. This CDR3 is built from 16 residues. J was trimmed by 3 bases and V by 1 base; bases with no gene match: 4. Repertoires were generated with immunoSEQ multiplex PCR, while TCRdb's copy carries only in-frame clones and drops some. The sample lists 70,000 to 100,000 clones; roughly 89% were seen once. Material for sequencing was PBMCs. The source is a woman aged 55-69 years with head and neck cancer. The chain combines TRBV5-3 with TRBJ2-6; 7 bases are a match to TRBD1. TRBV5-3 is an open reading frame whose function is uncertain. DNA of the CDR3: TGTGCCAGAAGCTTGAAGGGGGCGCATGGGGCCAACGTCCTGACTTTC. This gives the protein CARSLKGAHGANVLTF.